This T cell receptor (beta chain) was recorded in a study of CD8+ T cells in alopecia areata (dated by TCRdb to 2016 to 2019). Study-wide context: Treated patients were enrolled in an open-label pilot trial of oral tofacitinib, 5 to 10 mg twice daily, for moderate-to-severe alopecia areata. Patients received tofacitinib for 6 to 18 months and were then followed off drug for 6 months to check for delayed response and recurrence. For the treated patients, the SALT score, which quantifies what percentage of scalp surface area is affected, served as the measure of disease severity. In both human patients and the C3H/HeJ mouse model, the study applied high-throughput TCRbeta sequencing to look at T cell clonal expansion in alopecia areata. In humans, TCRbeta sequencing was performed on scalp tissue and on sorted CD4+ and CD8+ peripheral blood T cells from healthy controls and from patients with patchy or totalis/universalis alopecia areata. Biopsies were taken from tofacitinib-treated patients at baseline and at 4 and 24 weeks of treatment, and a later scalp biopsy was taken in several of the tofacitinib-treated patients. Scalp clonality was compared among normal scalp (n=4), patchy alopecia areata scalp (n=8), and alopecia totalis/universalis scalp (n=8). The RNA source kit depended on sample type: the PAXgene miRNA kit for fixed scalp, the miRNeasy kit for PBMCs, and the RNeasy kit for mouse skin. immunoSEQ multiplex PCR using 35 Vbeta forward primers and 13 Jbeta reverse primers was used to amplify TCRbeta CDR3 regions. The investigation overall reported the following: During tofacitinib treatment, many expanded lesional clones remained in scalp and blood, and this persistence may partly explain relapse after treatment is stopped. Compared with normal scalp, lesional scalp, particularly in alopecia totalis/universalis, had higher clonality and more expanded CD8+ clones, which suggests antigenic drive. Unlike mouse skin, which is dominated by gammadelta T cells, normal human skin has resident alphabeta T cells that are also sequenced, and this complicates analysis of the scalp TCR repertoire. Because the treated cohort was small and had only one nonresponder, larger studies are needed to examine links between baseline CD8+ expansion and response. Compared with mice, TCR sequences shared between patients were less clear, possibly partly because of HLA diversity across the patient population. With tofacitinib, both scalp clonality and the number of expanded CD8+ clones among the top 100 scalp clones went down significantly.

Library construction relied on the immunoSEQ multiplex PCR assay. RNA was extracted from all samples and reverse transcribed into cDNA as template for TCR sequencing. First-strand cDNA was synthesized using SuperScript III with a 2:1 mix of oligo-dT and random hexamers. Amplification bias was assessed with a synthetic immune receptor repertoire, and residual bias was removed computationally. For the original study's pipeline: Raw reads were preprocessed to remove errors, and CDR3 was defined by IMGT conventions from the conserved cysteine to phenylalanine. Clonality was computed as 1 minus the Shannon entropy, with the entropy normalized by log2 of the number of productive unique TCRs. Whether scalp clones were CD4 or CD8 was inferred by matching scalp TCRbeta sequences against CD4 and CD8 repertoires sorted from blood. TCRdb's version of the immuneACCESS table is confined to in-frame rearrangements and falls short of the full clone set. An unresolved V gene accounts for under half of the shortfall where checked; the remainder is of unknown origin. The DNA was the basis for D and trimming; V, J and clone size are from that table. This sample comprises around 180,000 clones, 60% of them detected only once. The ten largest clones take up approximately 1% of the sample.

About this clone itself: It has no known antigen specificity. No clone much larger than this one lies a single base away; base qualities are absent.

Via the germline V gene, CDR1 is SQVTM and CDR2 ANQGSEA. The CDR3 contains 13 residues, cysteine and phenylalanine counted. Only the CDR3 portion is preserved as DNA: 39 bases, with reading frame beginning at the first base. Relative to germline, V is 7 bases shorter and J is 0 bases shorter, with 10 bases between their ends. Read against the paper, the sample's time point label means: around 24 weeks on oral tofacitinib. The sample's treatment or condition label is to be understood as: oral pan-JAK inhibitor, 5-10 mg twice daily. Peripheral blood and lesional scalp punch biopsies were obtained from patients with alopecia areata. PBMCs were separated by density centrifugation and stained for CD3, CD4 and CD8, after which CD4+ and CD8+ T cells were sorted on a FACSAria.

The specimen comprised CD4+ T cells sorted from blood, sampled at week 24, from a patient treated with tofacitinib. The clonotype originates from a human donor with alopecia areata. Rearrangement joined TRBV29-1 to TRBJ2-1, with TRBD1 as a weak D call on 6 bases. The CDR3 reads as follows: CSARTDSYNEQFF. The DNA sequence is TGCAGCGCTCGGACAGACTCCTACAATGAGCAGTTCTTC.